This T cell receptor beta chain derives from a study of shared clonotypes between healthy human individuals. Looked up from germline, CDR1 is ENHRY and CDR2 is SYGVKD. Trimming cost V 10 bases and J 7 bases, with 14 bases left between them. This CDR3 region has 11 residues. The sample holds one count of this clone. An even split of each subset's genomic DNA across several immunoSEQ plates was performed. Libraries were prepared by immunoSEQ multiplex PCR; TCRdb keeps only in-frame clonotypes and omits some of them. This table has about 980,000 clones, roughly 72% appearing once. Material: memory CD4+ T cells sorted from blood. As for subset: CD45RA-negative fraction. The chain employs TRBV10-3 and TRBJ2-7; D is ambiguous. The clonotype comes from a young man in good health. CDR3 DNA: TGTGCCACGCTCTTTATGGGAGAGCAGTACTTC. It is translated as CATLFMGEQYF.